The 2 T cell receptor beta chains given below trace back to one sample, sequenced in a study of identical twins. Each CDR3 protein is one row after TCRdb ran MiXCR on the 5' RACE reads. Among a few hundred thousand distinct CDR3 sequences listed, less than 20% were seen once. Sequencing was done on a sample of naive T cells sorted from blood. These receptors all stem from a man in his fifties in good health.

This clonotype was seen repeatedly, ten times or more. V and J are TRBV5-1 and TRBJ2-7, with D perhaps matching TRBD1 or TRBD2 (5 bases each). The CDR3 has 15 residues. The V end was cut by 1 base, the J end by 6 bases, with 17 bases between. The germline V gene has CDR1 SGHRS and CDR2 YFSETQ. DNA for the CDR3: TGCGCCAGCAGCTTGTTACTGCAGGGAGCGCGCGAGCAGTACTTC. This encodes CASSLLLQGAREQYF.

The V gene is TRBV20-1, the J gene TRBJ2-5; 13 bases are a match to TRBD2. The CDR3 spans 14 residues. Per germline, CDR1 DFQATT and CDR2 SNEGSKA (reference sequence). With V trimmed by 6 bases and J by 5 bases, 6 bases remained unmatched. CDR3 residues: CSAHRTSGSETQYF. CDR3 bases: TGCAGTGCCCATCGGACTAGCGGGAGTGAGACCCAGTACTTC.